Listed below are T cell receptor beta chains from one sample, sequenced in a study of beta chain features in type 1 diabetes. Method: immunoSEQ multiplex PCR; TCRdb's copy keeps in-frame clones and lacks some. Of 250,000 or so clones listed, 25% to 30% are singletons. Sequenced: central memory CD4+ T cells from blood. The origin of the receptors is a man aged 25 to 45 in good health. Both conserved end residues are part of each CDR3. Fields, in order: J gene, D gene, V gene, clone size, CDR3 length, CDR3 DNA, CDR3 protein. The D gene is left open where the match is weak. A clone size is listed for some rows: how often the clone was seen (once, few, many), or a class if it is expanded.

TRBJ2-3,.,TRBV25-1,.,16,TGTGCCAGCAGTGAATTAGGAGACGAGAGGACAGATACGCAGTATTTT,CASSELGDERTDTQYF
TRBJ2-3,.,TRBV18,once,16,TGTGCCAGCTCACCCCTCAGCGAGGGGATTTCAGATACGCAGTATTTT,CASSPLSEGISDTQYF
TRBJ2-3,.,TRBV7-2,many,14,TGTGCCAGCAGCCCTAGGAACCCGGGGGATACGCAGTATTTT,CASSPRNPGDTQYF
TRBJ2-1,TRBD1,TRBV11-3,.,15,TGTGCCAGCAGCTTAGCGGGACAGAACTCCAATGAGCAGTTCTTC,CASSLAGQNSNEQFF
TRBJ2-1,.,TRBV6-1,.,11,TGTGCCAGCAGGGGGGTGGATGAGCAGTTCTTC,CASRGVDEQFF
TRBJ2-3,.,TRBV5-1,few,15,TGCGCCAGCAGCTTGGTCGGGGTTCACACAGATACGCAGTATTTT,CASSLVGVHTDTQYF
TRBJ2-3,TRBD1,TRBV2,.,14,TGTGCCAGCAGAAGACAGGGGGCGGACGGTACGCAGTATTTT,CASRRQGADGTQYF
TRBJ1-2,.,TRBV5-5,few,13,TGTGCCAGCAACCAACGGGGCGTCTATGGCTACACCTTC,CASNQRGVYGYTF
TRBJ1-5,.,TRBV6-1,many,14,TGTGCCAGCAGTCTCGAGAGGGGCAATCAGCCCCAGCATTTT,CASSLERGNQPQHF
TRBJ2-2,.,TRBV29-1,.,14,TGCAGCGCATTACAGCAGAAGGACACCGGGGAGCTGTTTTTT,CSALQQKDTGELFF
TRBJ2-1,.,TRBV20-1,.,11,TGCAGCTCCGCCTCCTACAATGAGCAGTTCTTC,CSSASYNEQFF
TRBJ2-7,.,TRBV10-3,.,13,TGTGCCATCTTCGACTCGGCTATGTGGGAGCAGTACTTC,CAIFDSAMWEQYF
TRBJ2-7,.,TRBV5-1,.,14,TGCGCCAGCAGCCTCGAAACATCATCCTACGAGCAGTACTTC,CASSLETSSYEQYF